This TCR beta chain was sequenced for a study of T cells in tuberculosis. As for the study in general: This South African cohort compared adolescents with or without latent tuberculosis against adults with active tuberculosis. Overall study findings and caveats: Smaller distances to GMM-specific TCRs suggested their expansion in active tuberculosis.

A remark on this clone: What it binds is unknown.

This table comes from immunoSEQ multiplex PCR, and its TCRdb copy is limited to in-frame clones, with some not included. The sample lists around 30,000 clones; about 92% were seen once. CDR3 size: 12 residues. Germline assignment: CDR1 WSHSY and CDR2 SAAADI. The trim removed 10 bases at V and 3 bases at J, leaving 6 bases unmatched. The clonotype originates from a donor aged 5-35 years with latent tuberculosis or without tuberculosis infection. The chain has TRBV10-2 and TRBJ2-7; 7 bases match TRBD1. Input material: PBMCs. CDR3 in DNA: TGCGCCACCTTAAACAGGGGCTACGAGCAGTACTTC. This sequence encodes CATLNRGYEQYF.